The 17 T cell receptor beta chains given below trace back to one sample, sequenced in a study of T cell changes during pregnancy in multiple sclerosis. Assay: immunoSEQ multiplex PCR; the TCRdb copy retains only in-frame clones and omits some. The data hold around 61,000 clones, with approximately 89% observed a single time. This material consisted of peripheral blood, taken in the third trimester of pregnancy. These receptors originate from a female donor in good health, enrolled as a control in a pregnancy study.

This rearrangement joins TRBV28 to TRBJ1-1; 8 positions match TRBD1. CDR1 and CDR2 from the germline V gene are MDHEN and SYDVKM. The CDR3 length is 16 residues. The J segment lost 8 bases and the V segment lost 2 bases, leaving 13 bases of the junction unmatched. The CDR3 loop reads CASSLPWTGKGREAFF. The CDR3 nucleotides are TGTGCCAGCAGTTTACCTTGGACAGGGAAGGGCCGGGAAGCTTTCTTT. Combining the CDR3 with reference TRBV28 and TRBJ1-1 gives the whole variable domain DVKVTQSSRYLVKRTGEKVFLECVQDMDHENMFWYRQDPGLGLRLIYFSYDVKMKEKGDIPEGYSVSREKKERFSLILESASTNQTSMYLCASSLPWTGKGREAFFGQGTRLTVV.

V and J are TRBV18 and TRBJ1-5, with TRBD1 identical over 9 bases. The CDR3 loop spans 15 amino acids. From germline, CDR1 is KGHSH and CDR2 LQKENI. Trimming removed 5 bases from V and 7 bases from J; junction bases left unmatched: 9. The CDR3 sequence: CASSSGQGFIQPQHF. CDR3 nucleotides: TGTGCCAGCTCATCTGGACAGGGGTTTATCCAGCCCCAGCATTTT.

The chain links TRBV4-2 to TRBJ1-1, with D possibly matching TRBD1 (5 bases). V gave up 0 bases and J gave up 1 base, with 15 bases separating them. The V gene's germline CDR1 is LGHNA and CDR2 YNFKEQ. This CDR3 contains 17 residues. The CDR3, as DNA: TGTGCCAGCAGCCAAGAGGTAGGGGTGAATGCGAACACTGAAGCTTTCTTT. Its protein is CASSQEVGVNANTEAFF.

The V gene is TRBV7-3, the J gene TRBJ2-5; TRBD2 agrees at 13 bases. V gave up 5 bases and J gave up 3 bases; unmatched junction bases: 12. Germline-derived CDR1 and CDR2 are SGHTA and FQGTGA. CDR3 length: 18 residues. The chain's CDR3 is CASSPKTSGGQPEETQYF. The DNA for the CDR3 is TGTGCCAGCAGCCCCAAGACTAGCGGGGGGCAGCCTGAAGAGACCCAGTACTTC.

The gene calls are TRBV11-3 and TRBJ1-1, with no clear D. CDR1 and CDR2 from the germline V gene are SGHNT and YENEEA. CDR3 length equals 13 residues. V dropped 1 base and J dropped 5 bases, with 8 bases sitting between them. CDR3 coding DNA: TGTGCCAGCAGCTTAGGGGCTGGAACTGAAGCTTTCTTT. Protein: CASSLGAGTEAFF. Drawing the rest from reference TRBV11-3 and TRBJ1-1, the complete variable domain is EAGVVQSPRYKIIEKKQPVAFWCNPISGHNTLYWYLQNLGQGPELLIRYENEEAVDDSQLPKDRFSAERLKGVDSTLKIQPAELGDSAVYLCASSLGAGTEAFFGQGTRLTVV.

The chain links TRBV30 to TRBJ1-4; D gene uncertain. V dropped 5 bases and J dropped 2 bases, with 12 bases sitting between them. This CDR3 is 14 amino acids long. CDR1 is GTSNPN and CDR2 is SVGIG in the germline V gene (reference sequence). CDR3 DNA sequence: TGTGCCTGGGGTCCCGGACTGACTAATGAAAAACTGTTTTTT. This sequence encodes CAWGPGLTNEKLFF. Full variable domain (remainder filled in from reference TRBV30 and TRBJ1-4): SQTIHQWPATLVQPVGSPLSLECTVEGTSNPNLYWYRQAAGRGLQLLFYSVGIGQISSEVPQNLSASRPQDRQFILSSKKLLLSDSGFYLCAWGPGLTNEKLFFGSGTQLSVL.

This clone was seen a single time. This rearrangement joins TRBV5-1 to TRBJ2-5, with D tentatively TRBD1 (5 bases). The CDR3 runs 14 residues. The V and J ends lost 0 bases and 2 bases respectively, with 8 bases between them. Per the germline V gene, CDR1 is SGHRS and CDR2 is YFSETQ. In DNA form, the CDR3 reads TGCGCCAGCAGCTTGGCCGGACAACAAGAGACCCAGTACTTC. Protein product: CASSLAGQQETQYF. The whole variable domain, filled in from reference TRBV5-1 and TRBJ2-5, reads KAGVTQTPRYLIKTRGQQVTLSCSPISGHRSVSWYQQTPGQGLQFLFEYFSETQRNKGNFPGRFSGRQFSNSRSEMNVSTLELGDSALYLCASSLAGQQETQYFGPGTRLLVL.

The CDR3 region is CASSFGGAGNQETQYF. For the CDR3, the DNA is TGTGCCAGCAGCTTTGGTGGGGCAGGCAATCAAGAGACCCAGTACTTC. V and J are TRBV5-4 and TRBJ2-5; D is possibly TRBD1 (5 bases). The CDR3 consists of 16 residues. Trimming took 2 bases from V and 2 from J, leaving 16 bases between them. The V gene's germline CDR1 is SGHNT and CDR2 YYREEE (reference sequence).

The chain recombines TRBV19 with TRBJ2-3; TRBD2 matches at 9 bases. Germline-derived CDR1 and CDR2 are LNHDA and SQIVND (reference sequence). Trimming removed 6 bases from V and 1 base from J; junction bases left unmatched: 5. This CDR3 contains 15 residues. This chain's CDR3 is CASSLIAGGTDTQYF. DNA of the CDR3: TGTGCCAGTAGCTTGATAGCGGGGGGCACAGATACGCAGTATTTT.

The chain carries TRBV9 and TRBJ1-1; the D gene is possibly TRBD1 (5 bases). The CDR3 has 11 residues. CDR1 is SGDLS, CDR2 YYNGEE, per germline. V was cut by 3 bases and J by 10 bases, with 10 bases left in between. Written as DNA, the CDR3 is TGTGCCAGCAGCGGGGGGAGGGGAGCTTTCTTT. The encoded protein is CASSGGRGAFF.

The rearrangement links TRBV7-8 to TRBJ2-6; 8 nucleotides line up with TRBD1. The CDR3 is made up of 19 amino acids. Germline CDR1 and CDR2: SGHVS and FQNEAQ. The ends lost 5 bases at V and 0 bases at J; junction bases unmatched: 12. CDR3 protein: CASSPDLTGDGSGANVLTF. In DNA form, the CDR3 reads TGTGCCAGCAGCCCGGATCTGACAGGGGACGGCTCTGGGGCCAACGTCCTGACTTTC.

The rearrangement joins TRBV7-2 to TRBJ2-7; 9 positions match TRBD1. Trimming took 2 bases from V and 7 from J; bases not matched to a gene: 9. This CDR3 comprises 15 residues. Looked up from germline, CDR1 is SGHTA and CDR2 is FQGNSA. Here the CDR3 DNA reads TGTGCCAGCAGCTTATATCCGGACAGGGGAGAGGAGCAGTACTTC. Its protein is CASSLYPDRGEEQYF.

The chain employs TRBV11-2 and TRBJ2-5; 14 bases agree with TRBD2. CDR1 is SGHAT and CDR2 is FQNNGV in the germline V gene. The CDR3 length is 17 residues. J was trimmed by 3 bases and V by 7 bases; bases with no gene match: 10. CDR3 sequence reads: CASNPTSGGAGKETQYF. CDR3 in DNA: TGTGCCAGCAACCCGACTAGCGGGGGGGCTGGTAAAGAGACCCAGTACTTC. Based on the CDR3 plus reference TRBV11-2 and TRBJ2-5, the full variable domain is EAGVAQSPRYKIIEKRQSVAFWCNPISGHATLYWYQQILGQGPKLLIQFQNNGVVDDSQLPKDRFSAERLKGVDSTLKIQPAKLEDSAVYLCASNPTSGGAGKETQYFGPGTRLLVL.

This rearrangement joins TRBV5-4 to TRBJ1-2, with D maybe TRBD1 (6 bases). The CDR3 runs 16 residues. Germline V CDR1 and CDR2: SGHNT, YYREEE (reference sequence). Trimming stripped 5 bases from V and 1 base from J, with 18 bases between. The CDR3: CASRTVGGAFNYGYTF. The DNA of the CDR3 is TGTGCCAGCAGGACCGTAGGGGGGGCCTTTAACTATGGCTACACCTTC.

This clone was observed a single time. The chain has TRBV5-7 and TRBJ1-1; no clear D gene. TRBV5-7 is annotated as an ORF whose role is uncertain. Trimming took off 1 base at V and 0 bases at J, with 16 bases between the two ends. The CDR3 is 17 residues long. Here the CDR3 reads CASSLKVRCVMNTEAFF. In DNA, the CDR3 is TGTGCCAGCAGCTTGAAAGTACGGTGTGTCATGAACACTGAAGCTTTCTTT.

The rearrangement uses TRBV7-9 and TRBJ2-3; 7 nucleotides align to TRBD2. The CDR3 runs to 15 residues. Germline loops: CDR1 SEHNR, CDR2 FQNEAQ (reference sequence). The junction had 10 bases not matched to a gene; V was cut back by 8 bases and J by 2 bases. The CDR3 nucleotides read TGTGCCAGCGTCTCGAGCGGGGCCCTCACAGATACGCAGTATTTT. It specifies CASVSSGALTDTQYF.

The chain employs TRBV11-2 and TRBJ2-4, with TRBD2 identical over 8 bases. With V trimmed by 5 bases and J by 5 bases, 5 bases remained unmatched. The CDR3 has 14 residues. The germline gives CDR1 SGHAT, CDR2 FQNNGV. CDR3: CASSLSGAQNIQYF. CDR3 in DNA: TGTGCCAGCAGCCTTAGCGGGGCCCAAAACATTCAGTACTTC.